What follows is one TCR beta chain and its context. Its target is unknown. 60 Vbeta and 13 Jbeta primers were used in PCR. TCRdb keeps only in-frame clones here, not all; method: immunoSEQ multiplex PCR. The sample has some 120,000 clones. These data originate in a study of cytomegalovirus exposure and HLA in healthy donors. Study results and limitations: TCR beta chain V- and J-gene trimming was linked, in a later analysis, to a missense variant in DCLRE1C. The investigators catalogued 164 TCR beta chains as cytomegalovirus-associated. No immune exposure information besides CMV serostatus was available.

Healthy individuals who donated bone marrow served as the donors. The germline V gene has CDR1 SGHRS and CDR2 YFSETQ. There are 15 residues in the CDR3. This receptor was taken from a man aged 35-49 years in good health and CMV-seropositive. V is TRBV5-1 and J is TRBJ2-5; D is possibly TRBD2 (6 bases). Near its end, the DNA agrees better with TRBJ2-7, so the J call may be wrong. Sequenced: PBMCs. CDR3 loop: CASSWGVMSDYEQYF. DNA for the CDR3: TGCGCCAGCAGCTGGGGGGTTATGTCTGACTACGAGCAGTACTTC.